These 10 T cell receptor beta chains originate from one sample sequenced in a study of T-cell memory formation after mild COVID-19. TCRdb redid the calling of the 5' RACE reads with MiXCR, one entry per CDR3 protein. The sample has about 430,000 distinct CDR3 sequences, roughly 18% seen once; the top ten hold 20% to 25%. Sequenced: PBMCs or a T cell subset sorted from them (not recorded which). These receptors all come from a man between 18 and 35 years old who had mild COVID-19 (a few samples of this study predate the infection). Cell type and time point are not known.

The rearrangement joins TRBV20-1 to TRBJ1-2, with D possibly being TRBD1 (5 bases). There are 13 residues in the CDR3. Germline V lookup: CDR1 DFQATT, CDR2 SNEGSKA (reference sequence). Trimming cost V 7 bases and J 4 bases, with 16 bases left between them. The CDR3 sequence: CSVPGSGAYGYTF. CDR3 bases: TGCAGTGTTCCCGGAAGCGGGGCCTATGGCTACACCTTC.

The V call is TRBV7-2, the J call TRBJ1-2, with TRBD1 identical over 7 bases. V lost 1 base, J lost 7 bases, and 9 bases stayed unmatched. The germline gives CDR1 SGHTA, CDR2 FQGNSA. The CDR3 is 15 residues long. The CDR3 sequence is CASSLDHPRGGGYTF. Here the CDR3 DNA reads TGTGCCAGCAGCTTAGATCATCCCAGGGGGGGTGGCTACACCTTC.

The J gene is TRBJ2-5, the V gene TRBV11-3, with 9 bases lining up with TRBD2. J gave up 5 bases and V 2 bases, and 9 bases lay outside the gene matches. The length of the CDR3 is 16 residues. Germline CDR1 reads SGHNT; CDR2 reads YENEEA. The CDR3 DNA sequence: TGTGCCAGCAGCTTAAGGAGCGGGAGGAGCGGGGAGACCCAGTACTTC. Protein: CASSLRSGRSGETQYF. The full variable domain, with the rest looked up from reference TRBV11-3 and TRBJ2-5, is EAGVVQSPRYKIIEKKQPVAFWCNPISGHNTLYWYLQNLGQGPELLIRYENEEAVDDSQLPKDRFSAERLKGVDSTLKIQPAELGDSAVYLCASSLRSGRSGETQYFGPGTRLLVL.

This clonotype was recorded a few times. The rearrangement joins TRBV14 to TRBJ2-7, with D possibly matching TRBD2 (5 bases). Germline CDR1 and CDR2: SGHDN and FVKESK. The CDR3 is 15 amino acids. Trimming removed 4 bases at V and 1 base at J, with 14 bases between. CDR3 sequence: CASSPGGYTSYEQYF. CDR3 coding DNA: TGTGCCAGCAGCCCCGGAGGATACACTTCCTACGAGCAGTACTTC.

This clonotype was detected a few times. The chain uses TRBV11-2 and TRBJ1-6; D is undetermined. Germline V gene sequence: CDR1 SGHAT, CDR2 FQNNGV. This CDR3 has 14 amino acids. Trimming took 11 bases from V and 6 from J, leaving 17 bases between them. CDR3 coding DNA: TGTGCCTCCCGAGCCGGCAGAACTAATTCACCCCTCCACTTT. Translating gives CASRAGRTNSPLHF.

The sample holds a few counts of this clonotype. This sequence joins TRBV4-3 and TRBJ1-5; D may be TRBD1 (5 bases). Germline-derived CDR1 and CDR2 are LGHNA and YSLEER. The V end lost 2 bases, the J end lost 5 bases, and 10 bases lay between the germline ends. This CDR3 spans 14 amino acids. DNA of the CDR3: TGCGCCAGCAGCCAATTGTTGGGGGATCAGCCCCAGCATTTT. Protein: CASSQLLGDQPQHF.

This clonotype was seen repeatedly, ten times or more. The V call is TRBV5-5, the J call TRBJ2-5; D remains unclear. The CDR3 has 14 residues. With 0 bases removed from V and 2 bases from J, the gap between germline ends came to 8 bases. Germline lookup yields CDR1 SGHKS and CDR2 YYEKEE (reference sequence). CDR3 sequence reads: CASSLEWGQETQYF. The CDR3 region has the DNA TGTGCCAGCAGCTTGGAATGGGGACAAGAGACCCAGTACTTC.

The chain links TRBV4-1 to TRBJ2-7; TRBD1 is a possible D gene (6 bases). CDR1 and CDR2 from the germline V gene are MGHRA and YSYEKL. This CDR3 comprises 17 residues. Trimming took off 1 base at V and 0 bases at J, with 16 bases between the two ends. CDR3 sequence reads: CASSQGSGTYYSYEQYF. CDR3 nucleotide sequence: TGCGCCAGCAGCCAAGGGTCCGGGACATACTACTCCTACGAGCAGTACTTC.

The genes are TRBV29-1 and TRBJ2-3; no definite D call. The germline CDR1 and CDR2 sequences are SQVTM and ANQGSEA. V gave up 4 bases and J gave up 5 bases, with 10 bases separating them. The CDR3 sequence is 12 residues long. Written as DNA, the CDR3 is TGCAGCGTTGCTATGGGTATAGATACGCAGTATTTT. This sequence encodes CSVAMGIDTQYF.

This clonotype was found a few times. The rearrangement uses TRBV4-1 and TRBJ2-1; 8 bases match TRBD2. Losses at the gene ends were 1 base for V and 8 bases for J; bases not matched to a gene: 10. This CDR3 has 16 amino acids. Germline V lookup: CDR1 MGHRA, CDR2 YSYEKL. The CDR3 here is CASSQAGGASRDEQFF. The DNA of the CDR3 is TGCGCCAGCAGCCAAGCGGGGGGGGCCTCTCGGGATGAGCAGTTCTTC.